Each of the 16 T cell receptor beta chains below was sequenced from the same sample in a study of control samples from healthy donors and cancer patients. Only in-frame clones appear in the TCRdb table, and some are missing; sequencing was by immunoSEQ multiplex PCR. The sample lists some 130,000 clones; approximately 89% were seen once. Source material: PBMCs. The receptors derive from a man between 45 and 60 years old with head and neck cancer.

The chain links TRBV5-1 to TRBJ2-7; 8 nucleotides line up with TRBD2. The CDR3 loop spans 15 amino acids. Germline V gene sequence: CDR1 SGHRS, CDR2 YFSETQ. Unmatched junction bases numbered 11, after V lost 4 bases and J lost 5 bases. DNA of the CDR3: TGCGCCAGCAGCCCGCTAGCGGGTTCCGTCAACGAGCAGTACTTC. Protein: CASSPLAGSVNEQYF.

The V gene is TRBV11-2, the J gene TRBJ2-7; 9 positions agree with TRBD1. J gave up 3 bases and V 4 bases, and 13 bases lay outside the gene matches. The V gene's germline CDR1 is SGHAT and CDR2 FQNNGV. The CDR3 has 17 amino acids. The CDR3 here is CASSSEGLRGQGYEQYF. As DNA, the CDR3 is TGTGCCAGCAGCTCCGAGGGGTTAAGGGGACAGGGCTACGAGCAGTACTTC. The whole variable domain, filled in from reference TRBV11-2 and TRBJ2-7, reads EAGVAQSPRYKIIEKRQSVAFWCNPISGHATLYWYQQILGQGPKLLIQFQNNGVVDDSQLPKDRFSAERLKGVDSTLKIQPAKLEDSAVYLCASSSEGLRGQGYEQYFGPGTRLTVT.

The chain joins TRBV6-6 to TRBJ1-2; TRBD1 is a possible D gene (5 bases). The length of the CDR3 is 13 residues. Germline V CDR1 and CDR2: MNHNY, SVGAGI (reference sequence). The V end was cut by 5 bases, the J end by 5 bases, with 12 bases between. CDR3 sequence: CASSPDSRYGYTF. The CDR3 region has the DNA TGTGCCAGCAGTCCCGACAGTAGGTATGGCTACACCTTC.

This chain joins TRBV18 and TRBJ1-1; no reliable D call. Germline V lookup: CDR1 KGHSH, CDR2 LQKENI. Trimming shortened V by 6 bases and J by 5 bases, and 13 bases separated the two germline ends. This CDR3 is 13 amino acids long. The chain's CDR3 is CASSEAEWTEAFF. In DNA form, the CDR3 reads TGTGCCAGCTCCGAGGCAGAATGGACTGAAGCTTTCTTT.

This clone came up many times. The chain combines TRBV6-5 with TRBJ2-7; 7 bases align to TRBD1. Germline CDR1 is MNHEY and CDR2 is SVGAGI. With V trimmed by 8 bases and J by 6 bases, 10 bases remained unmatched. The length of the CDR3 is 13 residues. Here the CDR3 reads CASADRQHSEQYF. CDR3 sequence (DNA): TGTGCCAGCGCGGACAGGCAGCACAGCGAGCAGTACTTC.

The genes are TRBV11-2 and TRBJ2-2; TRBD1 matches 7 bases. This CDR3 is 14 amino acids long. The V gene end was trimmed by 2 bases and the J gene end by 6 bases; junction bases not matched to a gene: 3. Germline assignment: CDR1 SGHAT and CDR2 FQNNGV. The CDR3 DNA is TGTGCCAGCAGCTTAAGGCAGGGGGCCGGGGAGCTGTTTTTT. Its protein is CASSLRQGAGELFF.

The chain links TRBV19 to TRBJ1-2, with D possibly matching TRBD1 (5 bases). V was pared by 8 bases and J by 7 bases, with 14 bases between. The CDR3 runs to 12 residues. Per germline, CDR1 LNHDA and CDR2 SQIVND (reference sequence). The CDR3 protein is CASLGVTGGYTF. CDR3 in DNA: TGTGCCAGTTTGGGGGTTACTGGTGGCTACACCTTC.

J is TRBJ2-5 and V is TRBV6-5; D unresolved. The length of the CDR3 is 14 residues. Trimming removed 1 base from V and 1 base from J, with 7 bases in between. Per the germline V gene, CDR1 is MNHEY and CDR2 is SVGAGI. In DNA form, the CDR3 reads TGTGCCAGCAGTTACTTAGGGTCCCAAGAGACCCAGTACTTC. As protein: CASSYLGSQETQYF.

The rearrangement joins TRBV5-1 to TRBJ2-2, with D maybe TRBD2 (6 bases). Deletions cut 1 base from V and 6 bases from J, with 13 bases between. Germline values: CDR1 SGHRS, CDR2 YFSETQ. This CDR3 is 15 amino acids long. In DNA, the CDR3 is TGCGCCAGCAGCTTGCCTCTCACGGGGGCCGGGGAGCTGTTTTTT. The encoded protein is CASSLPLTGAGELFF.

The J gene is TRBJ2-1, the V gene TRBV20-1; D gene uncertain. Trimming removed 4 bases at V and 16 bases at J, with 8 bases between. From germline, CDR1 is DFQATT and CDR2 SNEGSKA (reference sequence). The CDR3 is made up of 8 amino acids. CDR3 loop: CSAMADFF. The CDR3 nucleotides read TGCAGTGCTATGGCGGATTTCTTC.

J is TRBJ1-4 and V is TRBV2; 8 bases match TRBD1. From germline, CDR1 is SNHLY and CDR2 FYNNEI. This CDR3 has 13 residues. With 4 bases clipped from V and 5 bases from J, the junction kept 0 bases outside the gene matches. The CDR3: CASSGQGNEKLFF. Here the CDR3 DNA reads TGTGCCAGCAGTGGACAGGGGAATGAAAAACTGTTTTTT.

This chain connects TRBV15 to TRBJ2-1; 10 nucleotides match TRBD2. The CDR3 consists of 16 residues. Germline values: CDR1 LNHNV, CDR2 YYDKDF (reference sequence). V was pared by 0 bases and J by 8 bases, with 7 bases of the junction left unmatched. CDR3 protein: CATSRDKREGDDEQFF. Here the CDR3 DNA reads TGTGCCACCAGCAGAGATAAGCGGGAGGGTGACGATGAGCAGTTCTTC.

The chain couples TRBV18 to TRBJ1-1; perhaps TRBD1 as D (5 bases). V was pared by 3 bases and J by 1 base, with 15 bases between. Germline V lookup: CDR1 KGHSH, CDR2 LQKENI. The CDR3 is made up of 16 amino acids. The CDR3, as DNA: TGTGCCAGCTCACCTTCCGGGACGCCTACGAACACTGAAGCTTTCTTT. Protein product: CASSPSGTPTNTEAFF.

The chain combines TRBV7-9 with TRBJ2-5; 9 positions agree with TRBD2. In germline, CDR1 is SEHNR, CDR2 FQNEAQ (reference sequence). J gave up 5 bases and V 1 base, and 5 bases lay outside the gene matches. The CDR3 consists of 15 residues. CDR3 coding DNA: TGTGCCAGCAGCTTAGGGGCTAGCGGGATGGAGACCCAGTACTTC. Translation gives CASSLGASGMETQYF. Filled out from reference TRBV7-9 and TRBJ2-5, the complete variable domain reads DTGVSQNPRHKITKRGQNVTFRCDPISEHNRLYWYRQTLGQGPEFLTYFQNEAQLEKSRLLSDRFSAERPKGSFSTLEIQRTEQGDSAMYLCASSLGASGMETQYFGPGTRLLVL.

This clone was detected a few times. The chain is built from TRBV7-6 and TRBJ2-1; D is tentatively TRBD1 or TRBD2 (5 bases each). The germline V and J ends were trimmed by 1 base and 3 bases, with 10 bases remaining between them. CDR3 length: 15 amino acids. Germline loops: CDR1 SGHVS, CDR2 FNYEAQ. CDR3 DNA sequence: TGTGCCAGCAGCTTAGGGTGGGGGTTCTACAATGAGCAGTTCTTC. It encodes CASSLGWGFYNEQFF.

V and J are TRBV19 and TRBJ2-1; D is possibly TRBD1 or TRBD2 (6 bases each). Germline values: CDR1 LNHDA, CDR2 SQIVND (reference sequence). This CDR3 region has 16 residues. V lost 3 bases to trimming and J lost 3 bases, with 15 bases between them. The CDR3 sequence is CASSIGGRAYYNEQFF. In nucleotides, the CDR3 is TGTGCCAGTAGTATTGGGGGGCGCGCTTACTACAATGAGCAGTTCTTC.